This entry lists 31 T cell receptor beta chains sequenced from one sample in a study of vaccination effects on CD4 cells after COVID-19. These TCRs are of unknown antigen specificity. Expansion of antigen-specific CD4+ T cells with viral peptide pools was carried out by the ViraFEST assay before sequencing. With nine to eleven days of culture completed, CD4+ T cells were isolated. The vaccine given was either BNT162b2 or mRNA-1273, in two doses. Sequenced by immunoSEQ multiplex PCR; TCRdb stores in-frame clones only, minus some. The table has some 68,000 clones, about 80% seen once; the top ten hold more than 1%. Specimen: CD4+ T cells from PBMCs cultured with HCoV-229E spike peptides, collected after COVID-19 vaccination. The receptor source for this set is a human donor who received a COVID-19 vaccine.

The genes are TRBV6-6 and TRBJ2-7; D gene uncertain. With 6 bases removed from V and 1 base from J, the gap between germline ends came to 7 bases. CDR1 is MNHNY and CDR2 is SVGAGI in the germline V gene (reference sequence). The CDR3 extends over 12 amino acids. The CDR3, as DNA: TGTGCCAGCAGCATTGGGTCCTACGAGCAGTACGTC. It encodes CASSIGSYEQYV.

This sequence joins TRBV4-1 and TRBJ2-5; the D is unclear. With 4 bases removed from V and 3 bases from J, the gap between germline ends came to 12 bases. Germline lookup yields CDR1 MGHRA and CDR2 YSYEKL. This CDR3 spans 14 amino acids. The CDR3 DNA sequence: TGCGCCAGCAGCCTGACTTGGACCAAAGAGACCCAGTACTTC. This sequence encodes CASSLTWTKETQYF.

The rearrangement links TRBV30 to TRBJ2-6, with D hard to call. V lost 0 bases and J lost 0, with 9 bases in between. The CDR3 loop spans 16 amino acids. Germline V CDR1 and CDR2: GTSNPN, SVGIG (reference sequence). CDR3: CAWSVKGFSGANVLTF. The CDR3 DNA is TGTGCCTGGAGTGTTAAAGGTTTCTCTGGGGCCAACGTCCTGACTTTC.

The chain joins TRBV2 to TRBJ1-5, with 8 bases identical to TRBD1. Germline lookup yields CDR1 SNHLY and CDR2 FYNNEI. The CDR3 sequence is 16 residues long. Trimming at V came to 9 bases and at J to 0 bases, leaving 10 bases not matched to a gene. CDR3 nucleotide sequence: TGTGCCAGTAGGACAGGGCCTTCCAATAGCAATCAGCCCCAGCATTTT. The encoded protein is CASRTGPSNSNQPQHF.

The chain couples TRBV6-5 to TRBJ2-1, with D perhaps TRBD2 (5 bases). CDR1 is MNHEY, CDR2 SVGAGI, per germline. CDR3 length: 15 residues. The V end was cut by 2 bases, the J end by 2 bases, with 10 bases between. The CDR3 loop reads CASSYDRGAYNEQFF. The CDR3 region has the DNA TGTGCCAGCAGTTACGATCGGGGAGCCTACAATGAGCAGTTCTTC.

This chain joins TRBV5-8 and TRBJ1-1; TRBD1 agrees at 7 bases. CDR1 and CDR2 from the germline V gene are SGHTS and YDEGEE. Trimming removed 4 bases from V and 3 bases from J; junction bases left unmatched: 6. This CDR3 region has 14 residues. The CDR3 coding sequence is TGTGCCAGCAGCCCGGACAGGTTTCACACTGAAGCTTTCTTT. Translation gives CASSPDRFHTEAFF.

The chain has TRBV19 and TRBJ1-2; possible D gene TRBD1, 5 bases. Looked up from germline, CDR1 is LNHDA and CDR2 is SQIVND (reference sequence). V lost 6 bases and J lost 0, with 8 bases in between. The CDR3 spans 13 residues. CDR3 coding DNA: TGTGCCAGTAGAGACAGTACTAACTATGGCTACACCTTC. It yields the protein CASRDSTNYGYTF. Complete variable domain (other parts from reference TRBV19 and TRBJ1-2): DGGITQSPKYLFRKEGQNVTLSCEQNLNHDAMYWYRQDPGQGLRLIYYSQIVNDFQKGDIAEGYSVSREKKESFPLTVTSAQKNPTAFYLCASRDSTNYGYTFGSGTRLTVV.

This chain uses TRBV5-1 with TRBJ1-2; D is uncertain. The V end lost 3 bases, the J end lost 2 bases, and 8 bases lay between the germline ends. CDR3 size: 13 residues. Germline V gene lookup returns CDR1 SGHRS and CDR2 YFSETQ. The CDR3 sequence: CASSYATNYGYTF. CDR3 DNA: TGCGCCAGCAGCTACGCGACCAACTATGGCTACACCTTC.

The rearrangement links TRBV9 to TRBJ1-4, with no clear D. Deletions cut 2 bases from V and 3 bases from J, with 14 bases between. Germline loops: CDR1 SGDLS, CDR2 YYNGEE. The CDR3 runs to 16 residues. CDR3 loop: CASSVGGPAANEKLFF. For the CDR3, the DNA is TGTGCCAGCAGCGTGGGTGGACCGGCGGCTAATGAAAAACTGTTTTTT.

This clone was counted a few times. The chain couples TRBV19 to TRBJ1-5; the D gene is possibly TRBD1 (6 bases). The CDR3 loop spans 13 amino acids. Germline-derived CDR1 and CDR2 are LNHDA and SQIVND (reference sequence). Trimming took 9 bases from V and 5 from J, leaving 14 bases between them. CDR3 DNA sequence: TGTGCCAGCAACCGGGACACCTATCAGCCCCAGCATTTT. Protein product: CASNRDTYQPQHF.

V gene TRBV5-6 combines with J gene TRBJ2-6, with no clear D. Looked up from germline, CDR1 is SGHDT and CDR2 is YYEEEE. This CDR3 has 16 residues. Trimming removed 4 bases from V and 0 bases from J, with 11 bases in between. CDR3 region: CASSVELYSGANVLTF. In DNA form, the CDR3 reads TGTGCCAGCAGCGTGGAGTTATACTCTGGGGCCAACGTCCTGACTTTC.

The chain is built from TRBV24-1 and TRBJ2-5; possible D gene TRBD2, 6 bases. The V and J ends lost 4 bases and 9 bases respectively, with 17 bases between them. Germline CDR1 reads KGHDR; CDR2 reads SFDVKD. The CDR3 covers 14 residues. The CDR3 protein is CATSDSGAGKAQYF. CDR3 DNA sequence: TGTGCCACCAGTGACTCGGGAGCTGGAAAGGCCCAGTACTTC.

This sequence joins TRBV5-1 and TRBJ2-1; TRBD2 matches 8 bases. Germline CDR1 and CDR2: SGHRS and YFSETQ. The V and J ends lost 4 bases and 6 bases, in that order; junction bases with no gene match: 6. The CDR3 has 14 amino acids. The CDR3 sequence: CASSRGGSANEQFF. CDR3 in DNA: TGCGCCAGCAGCCGGGGGGGTTCGGCCAATGAGCAGTTCTTC.

The chain couples TRBV2 to TRBJ2-1; 7 bases map to TRBD1. V was pared by 7 bases and J by 1 base, with 4 bases of the junction left unmatched. Germline lookup yields CDR1 SNHLY and CDR2 FYNNEI. CDR3 size: 14 residues. Here the CDR3 reads CASTLQGSYNEQFF. CDR3 DNA: TGTGCCAGCACGTTACAGGGGTCCTACAATGAGCAGTTCTTC. The complete variable domain, with remaining parts taken from reference TRBV2 and TRBJ2-1, reads EPEVTQTPSHQVTQMGQEVILRCVPISNHLYFYWYRQILGQKVEFLVSFYNNEISEKSEIFDDQFSVERPDGSNFTLKIRSTKLEDSAMYFCASTLQGSYNEQFFGPGTRLTVL.

V usage is TRBV29-1 and J usage is TRBJ2-1, with D possibly matching TRBD1 (6 bases). Germline values: CDR1 SQVTM, CDR2 ANQGSEA. Between the trimmed V and J ends, which lost 6 bases and 8 bases, there was a span of 14 bases. The CDR3 totals 12 residues. The CDR3 reads CSVKGVQYEQFF. The CDR3 DNA reads as TGCAGCGTAAAGGGGGTACAATATGAGCAGTTCTTC.

The chain employs TRBV12-5 and TRBJ2-2; 10 bases match TRBD1. The germline V gene has CDR1 LGHNT and CDR2 FRNRAP. J was trimmed by 2 bases and V by 2 bases; bases with no gene match: 5. The CDR3 covers 17 residues. In DNA form, the CDR3 reads TGTGCTAGTGGTTTGCCCCGGGACAGGGGCAACACCGGGGAGCTGTTTTTT. Translation: CASGLPRDRGNTGELFF. The full variable domain, in which reference TRBV12-5 and TRBJ2-2 provide the parts outside the CDR3, is DARVTQTPRHKVTEMGQEVTMRCQPILGHNTVFWYRQTMMQGLELLAYFRNRAPLDDSGMPKDRFSAEMPDATLATLKIQPSEPRDSAVYFCASGLPRDRGNTGELFFGEGSRLTVL.

This sequence joins TRBV2 and TRBJ2-3, with TRBD2 matching 7 bases. CDR3 length: 15 amino acids. V was pared by 4 bases and J by 4 bases, with 8 bases of the junction left unmatched. In germline, CDR1 is SNHLY, CDR2 FYNNEI. The CDR3 DNA is TGTGCCAGCAGTGCCCGGGGGGAGGGTGCAGATACGCAGTATTTT. Translation gives CASSARGEGADTQYF. Drawing the rest from reference TRBV2 and TRBJ2-3, the complete variable domain is EPEVTQTPSHQVTQMGQEVILRCVPISNHLYFYWYRQILGQKVEFLVSFYNNEISEKSEIFDDQFSVERPDGSNFTLKIRSTKLEDSAMYFCASSARGEGADTQYFGPGTRLTVL.

The chain links TRBV27 to TRBJ1-6; D is ambiguous. The germline V gene has CDR1 MNHEY and CDR2 SMNVEV (reference sequence). V was trimmed by 0 bases and J by 5 bases, leaving 2 bases between them. The CDR3 sequence is 13 residues long. CDR3 in amino acids: CASSLSNNSPLHF. As DNA, the CDR3 is TGTGCCAGCAGTTTATCGAATAATTCACCCCTCCACTTT.

The chain has TRBV2 and TRBJ2-2; the D is unclear. Trimming removed 2 bases from V and 8 bases from J, with 3 bases in between. CDR3 length equals 11 residues. CDR1 and CDR2 (germline): SNHLY, FYNNEI. For the CDR3, the DNA is TGTGCCAGCAGTGAAATGGGGGAGCTGTTTTTT. Residues: CASSEMGELFF. The entire variable domain, with the rest obtained from reference TRBV2 and TRBJ2-2, is as follows: EPEVTQTPSHQVTQMGQEVILRCVPISNHLYFYWYRQILGQKVEFLVSFYNNEISEKSEIFDDQFSVERPDGSNFTLKIRSTKLEDSAMYFCASSEMGELFFGEGSRLTVL.

The chain has TRBV2 and TRBJ1-1; possibly TRBD1 for D (6 bases). The ends were cut back, 3 bases at V and 8 bases at J, with 16 bases in the middle. Germline V lookup: CDR1 SNHLY, CDR2 FYNNEI. This CDR3 has 14 residues. In DNA, the CDR3 is TGTGCCAGCAGTGAGGGCAGGGGTGCGTCCGAAGCTTTCTTT. Protein product: CASSEGRGASEAFF.

The chain links TRBV3-1 (or the pseudogene TRBV3-2) to TRBJ2-1; 8 bases map to TRBD2. V lost 1 base to trimming and J lost 6 bases; unmatched junction nucleotides: 5. Germline values: CDR1 LGHDT, CDR2 YNNKEL (reference sequence). CDR3 length: 15 residues. The CDR3 nucleotides read TGTGCCAGCAGCCAAGCCGGGGGGGCCCCCAATGAGCAGTTCTTC. It yields the protein CASSQAGGAPNEQFF.

The V and J genes are TRBV6-2 or TRBV6-3 and TRBJ2-7, with 8 bases aligning to TRBD1. After removal of 5 bases from V and 5 bases from J, the junction contained 8 bases not matched to a gene. This CDR3 region has 14 residues. CDR1 MNHEY and CDR2 SVGEGT come from the germline V gene. CDR3 loop: CASSKAGGRNEQYV. The CDR3 DNA reads TGTGCCAGCAGTAAGGCAGGGGGCAGGAACGAGCAGTACGTC.

This chain joins TRBV7-2 and TRBJ2-5; perhaps TRBD2 as D (6 bases). Germline assignment: CDR1 SGHTA and CDR2 FQGNSA. Trimming took 4 bases from V and 5 from J, leaving 17 bases between them. The CDR3 is made up of 15 amino acids. As DNA, the CDR3 is TGTGCCAGCAGCTCCCGTAGCGGCACTGGGGAGACCCAGTACTTC. Its translation is CASSSRSGTGETQYF.

This clone was picked up a small number of times. V is TRBV3-1 (or the pseudogene TRBV3-2) and J is TRBJ1-2, with D possibly matching TRBD1 (6 bases). CDR3 length: 13 residues. Germline-derived CDR1 and CDR2 are LGHDT and YNNKEL (reference sequence). V lost 0 bases to trimming and J lost 7 bases, with 9 bases between them. The CDR3 DNA is TGTGCCAGCAGCCAAGAAGGGGGAAGTGGCTACACCTTC. Translated, it gives CASSQEGGSGYTF.

This chain connects TRBV5-1 to TRBJ1-2; TRBD1 aligns across 9 bases. The CDR3 length is 15 residues. V dropped 3 bases and J dropped 3; count of bases not matched to a gene: 6. Germline assignment: CDR1 SGHRS and CDR2 YFSETQ. The CDR3 nucleotides are TGCGCCAGCAGCTCCACAGGGGGCGAGTACTATGGCTACACCTTC. Residues: CASSSTGGEYYGYTF. Complete variable domain (other parts from reference TRBV5-1 and TRBJ1-2): KAGVTQTPRYLIKTRGQQVTLSCSPISGHRSVSWYQQTPGQGLQFLFEYFSETQRNKGNFPGRFSGRQFSNSRSEMNVSTLELGDSALYLCASSSTGGEYYGYTFGSGTRLTVV.

The chain uses TRBV18 and TRBJ2-7; D gene ambiguous. The V end was cut by 4 bases, the J end by 2 bases, with 12 bases between. The CDR3 has 14 amino acids. Germline CDR1 is KGHSH and CDR2 is LQKENI. Here the CDR3 reads CASSLGPQAYEQYV. The CDR3 DNA follows: TGTGCCAGCTCACTCGGCCCCCAGGCCTACGAGCAGTACGTC.

This clone showed up just a few times. The rearrangement joins TRBV2 to TRBJ2-2, with 7 bases aligning to TRBD1. Germline V lookup: CDR1 SNHLY, CDR2 FYNNEI. The ends lost 5 bases at V and 0 bases at J; junction bases unmatched: 9. The CDR3 has 17 amino acids. For the CDR3, the DNA is TGTGCCAGCAGTACCGACAGGGAAGGCCCGAACACCGGGGAGCTGTTTTTT. This sequence encodes CASSTDREGPNTGELFF.

In its sample, this clone was seen a few times. The rearrangement uses TRBV5-1 and TRBJ2-1, with D perhaps matching TRBD1 (6 bases). Looked up from germline, CDR1 is SGHRS and CDR2 is YFSETQ. Deletions cut 4 bases from V and 1 base from J, with 18 bases between. The CDR3 length is 17 residues. CDR3 nucleotide sequence: TGCGCCAGCAGCGATTATCGACAGGTCGCGTCCTACAATGAGCAGTTCTTC. Its protein product is CASSDYRQVASYNEQFF.

The chain combines TRBV7-9 with TRBJ1-3; 9 positions agree with TRBD1. Germline V gene sequence: CDR1 SEHNR, CDR2 FQNEAQ (reference sequence). The CDR3 spans 14 residues. V shed 5 bases, J shed 5 bases, and the junction held 4 bases outside the gene matches. CDR3 in amino acids: CASSRTGERNTIYF. The CDR3 DNA reads TGTGCCAGCAGCCGGACAGGGGAAAGAAACACCATATATTTT.

The chain combines TRBV14 with TRBJ2-1, with TRBD2 identical over 10 bases. J was trimmed by 12 bases and V by 0 bases; bases with no gene match: 11. Germline V lookup: CDR1 SGHDN, CDR2 FVKESK. The CDR3 covers 16 residues. The CDR3 DNA follows: TGTGCCAGCAGCCAAGATCTCAGCGGGGGGGCCCAAGGGCAGTTCTTC. Its translation is CASSQDLSGGAQGQFF. The full variable domain, completed using reference TRBV14 and TRBJ2-1, is EAGVTQFPSHSVIEKGQTVTLRCDPISGHDNLYWYRRVMGKEIKFLLHFVKESKQDESGMPNNRFLAERTGGTYSTLKVQPAELEDSGVYFCASSQDLSGGAQGQFFGPGTRLTVL.

This chain uses TRBV2 with TRBJ2-1; 11 bases are a match to TRBD2. This CDR3 has 17 residues. J lost 7 bases, V lost 6 bases, and 14 bases had no gene match. Germline CDR1 SNHLY, CDR2 FYNNEI. CDR3: CASRKGNSGGARNEQFF. DNA of the CDR3: TGTGCCAGCAGGAAGGGGAATAGCGGGGGGGCGAGGAATGAGCAGTTCTTC.